The 21 T cell receptor beta chains below come from one sample, sequenced in a study of blood T cell repertoires in COVID-19. The protocol was immunoSEQ multiplex PCR, while the TCRdb copy is restricted to in-frame clones and leaves out a portion. The table has around 92,000 clones, about 83% seen once. The sequenced sample was peripheral blood. The source is a woman aged 80 or over with acute or convalescent COVID-19.

The chain uses TRBV11-3 and TRBJ1-1, with 8 bases lining up with TRBD1. Germline V gives CDR1 SGHNT, CDR2 YENEEA. This CDR3 is 13 amino acids long. Trimming cost V 5 bases and J 4 bases; bases outside gene matches: 3. The CDR3 loop is CASSLTGGTEAFF. In nucleotides, the CDR3 is TGTGCCAGCAGCCTTACAGGGGGCACTGAAGCTTTCTTT.

The chain uses TRBV24-1 and TRBJ2-7, with 10 nucleotides matching TRBD1. Trimming cost V 4 bases and J 6 bases; bases outside gene matches: 8. The length of the CDR3 is 15 residues. Germline V CDR1 and CDR2: KGHDR, SFDVKD. The CDR3 DNA reads TGTGCCACCAGTGACACCGGGACAGGGGTTATCGAGCAGTACTTC. It translates to CATSDTGTGVIEQYF.

The rearrangement joins TRBV7-2 to TRBJ1-1; TRBD1 agrees at 9 bases. CDR3 length: 13 residues. J gave up 5 bases and V 7 bases, and 5 bases lay outside the gene matches. Germline V CDR1 and CDR2: SGHTA, FQGNSA. The CDR3 reads CASTLTGGTEAFF. The CDR3 DNA reads as TGTGCCAGCACCCTGACAGGGGGGACTGAAGCTTTCTTT. Full variable domain (remainder filled in from reference TRBV7-2 and TRBJ1-1): GAGVSQSPSNKVTEKGKDVELRCDPISGHTALYWYRQSLGQGLEFLIYFQGNSAPDKSGLPSDRFSAERTGGSVSTLTIQRTQQEDSAVYLCASTLTGGTEAFFGQGTRLTVV.

The CDR3 here is CASSGRQGPETQYF. CDR3 sequence (DNA): TGTGCCAGCAGCGGACGACAGGGGCCGGAGACCCAGTACTTC. The J gene is TRBJ2-5, the V gene TRBV11-1; 8 bases are shared with TRBD1. Germline V gene lookup returns CDR1 SGHAT and CDR2 FQDESV (reference sequence). The CDR3 totals 14 residues. V shed 5 bases and J 5 bases; nucleotides not matched to a gene: 7.

This clone was seen many times. The gene calls are TRBV9 and TRBJ1-2; D is perhaps TRBD1 (5 bases). Germline loops: CDR1 SGDLS, CDR2 YYNGEE. The V end was cut by 4 bases, the J end by 3 bases, with 13 bases between. There are 14 residues in the CDR3. The CDR3 protein is CASSRLGGDYGYTF. The CDR3, as DNA: TGTGCCAGCAGCCGACTGGGAGGGGACTATGGCTACACCTTC. Full variable domain (missing parts from reference TRBV9 and TRBJ1-2): DSGVTQTPKHLITATGQRVTLRCSPRSGDLSVYWYQQSLDQGLQFLIQYYNGEERAKGNILERFSAQQFPDLHSELNLSSLELGDSALYFCASSRLGGDYGYTFGSGTRLTVV.

This clone occurred once. This sequence joins TRBV29-1 and TRBJ2-7; no firm D call. From germline, CDR1 is SQVTM and CDR2 ANQGSEA. The CDR3 totals 11 residues. The V end was cut by 5 bases, the J end by 2 bases, with 7 bases between. The CDR3 nucleotides are TGCAGCGTTCGTATTACCTACGAGCAGTACTTC. As protein: CSVRITYEQYF.

This clone was counted between two and nine times. This chain connects TRBV12-5 to TRBJ1-1; D gene uncertain. The CDR3 is 12 residues long. V dropped 6 bases and J dropped 1 base, with 6 bases sitting between them. CDR1 LGHNT and CDR2 FRNRAP come from the germline V gene. This CDR3 is CASGQRNTEAFF. DNA of the CDR3: TGTGCTAGTGGGCAGCGGAACACTGAAGCTTTCTTT.

The chain recombines TRBV24-1 with TRBJ1-1; 7 bases align to TRBD1. CDR1 and CDR2 (germline): KGHDR, SFDVKD. The junction had 7 bases not matched to a gene; V was cut back by 3 bases and J by 4 bases. The CDR3 contains 15 residues. Here the CDR3 reads CATSDGDRAFTEAFF. The CDR3 nucleotides read TGTGCCACCAGTGATGGAGACAGGGCCTTCACTGAAGCTTTCTTT.

The chain combines TRBV23-1 with TRBJ2-7; 7 bases are a match to TRBD1. TRBV23-1 is an ORF; its function is uncertain. J gave up 3 bases and V 6 bases, and 5 bases lay outside the gene matches. This CDR3 is built from 13 residues. The CDR3 region is CASRRTGDYEQYF. The CDR3 bases are TGCGCCAGCAGACGAACAGGGGACTACGAGCAGTACTTC.

The V and J genes are TRBV27 and TRBJ2-6, with unresolved D. Per the germline V gene, CDR1 is MNHEY and CDR2 is SMNVEV (reference sequence). The CDR3 runs 15 residues. Between the trimmed V and J ends, which lost 2 bases and 1 base, there was a span of 6 bases. The CDR3: CASSLEYSGANVLTF. The CDR3 bases are TGTGCCAGCAGTTTAGAGTATTCTGGGGCCAACGTCCTGACTTTC. Full variable domain (remainder filled in from reference TRBV27 and TRBJ2-6): EAQVTQNPRYLITVTGKKLTVTCSQNMNHEYMSWYRQDPGLGLRQIYYSMNVEVTDKGDVPEGYKVSRKEKRNFPLILESPSPNQTSLYFCASSLEYSGANVLTFGAGSRLTVL.

The V call is TRBV5-1, the J call TRBJ2-3, with TRBD2 matching 8 bases. J was trimmed by 3 bases and V by 4 bases; bases with no gene match: 4. Germline values: CDR1 SGHRS, CDR2 YFSETQ. The length of the CDR3 is 14 residues. The CDR3 DNA reads TGCGCCAGCAGCCGAAGCGGGAGTACAGATACGCAGTATTTT. This codes for CASSRSGSTDTQYF.

The chain combines TRBV5-1 with TRBJ2-3, with 9 bases lining up with TRBD2. The J segment lost 3 bases and the V segment lost 1 base, leaving 6 bases of the junction unmatched. The CDR3 length is 16 residues. The germline CDR1 and CDR2 sequences are SGHRS and YFSETQ. CDR3 loop: CASSLRSGRLTDTQYF. In DNA form, the CDR3 reads TGCGCCAGCAGCTTGCGAAGCGGGAGGTTGACAGATACGCAGTATTTT.

A single count supports this clone. The CDR3 DNA sequence: TGTGCCAGCAGCCCCCCTTTAGAGACCCAGTACTTC. This encodes CASSPPLETQYF. This sequence joins TRBV28 and TRBJ2-5; D is undetermined. V was pared by 6 bases and J by 4 bases, with 9 bases between. Per the germline V gene, CDR1 is MDHEN and CDR2 is SYDVKM. The CDR3 has 12 amino acids.

V and J are TRBV19 and TRBJ1-1; the D gene is possibly TRBD1 (5 bases). V lost 9 bases and J lost 6, with 20 bases in between. Germline values: CDR1 LNHDA, CDR2 SQIVND (reference sequence). The CDR3 totals 14 residues. CDR3 nucleotides: TGTGCCAGCCCCCCGAACAGGCCGTCATCTGAAGCTTTCTTT. Its translation: CASPPNRPSSEAFF.

Details on this clone: This same CDR3 is encoded by further DNA sequences in the sample. V is TRBV5-1 and J is TRBJ2-3, with TRBD2 matching 14 bases. The CDR3 contains 15 residues. Germline trimming cut 4 bases from V and 5 bases from J; bases unmatched to any gene: 3. CDR1 is SGHRS, CDR2 YFSETQ, per germline. The CDR3 bases are TGCGCCAGCAGCCTGGGACTAGCGGGAGAAGATACGCAGTATTTT. Translated, it gives CASSLGLAGEDTQYF.

The chain is built from TRBV4-1 and TRBJ1-2; 10 bases align to TRBD1. This CDR3 contains 16 residues. V was clipped by 1 base and J by 5 bases; unmatched bases: 7. Germline CDR1 reads MGHRA; CDR2 reads YSYEKL. The CDR3 DNA reads as TGCGCCAGCAGCCAAGTGTGGGACAGGGGCAGTTATGGCTACACCTTC. Translated: CASSQVWDRGSYGYTF.

The chain uses TRBV7-6 and TRBJ2-5, with a tentative D call TRBD2 (5 bases). This CDR3 spans 16 amino acids. In germline, CDR1 is SGHVS, CDR2 FNYEAQ. Trimming took off 2 bases at V and 2 bases at J, with 15 bases between the two ends. CDR3 nucleotides: TGTGCCAGCAGCTTAACCCATAAGGGAGTACAAGAGACCCAGTACTTC. As protein: CASSLTHKGVQETQYF.

The chain employs TRBV24-1 and TRBJ1-2; possibly TRBD1 for D (5 bases). Looked up from germline, CDR1 is KGHDR and CDR2 is SFDVKD. The CDR3 loop spans 14 amino acids. With 4 bases removed from V and 3 bases from J, the gap between germline ends came to 11 bases. CDR3 loop: CATSDDDRDYGYTF. The DNA of the CDR3 is TGTGCCACCAGTGACGACGACAGAGACTATGGCTACACCTTC.

This chain links TRBV11-3 with TRBJ2-1; 11 bases fit TRBD2. Germline CDR1 and CDR2: SGHNT and YENEEA. J gave up 1 base and V 0 bases, and 11 bases lay outside the gene matches. This CDR3 contains 20 residues. CDR3 sequence (DNA): TGTGCCAGCAGCTTAGATAGAGGGAGACTAGCGGGAAGGTCCTACAATGAGCAGTTCTTC. Amino acid sequence: CASSLDRGRLAGRSYNEQFF.

This chain connects TRBV6-8 to TRBJ1-4; D remains unclear. The V and J ends lost 2 bases and 2 bases respectively, with 9 bases between them. The germline V gene has CDR1 MNHGY and CDR2 SAAAGT. The CDR3 is made up of 15 amino acids. The CDR3 nucleotides read TGTGCCAGCAGTTACATGGGAGAGACTAATGAAAAACTGTTTTTT. Translated, it gives CASSYMGETNEKLFF.

The chain is built from TRBV5-4 and TRBJ1-2; 7 bases align to TRBD1. The J segment lost 1 base and the V segment lost 4 bases, leaving 13 bases of the junction unmatched. This CDR3 is 17 amino acids long. Germline V gives CDR1 SGHNT, CDR2 YYREEE (reference sequence). CDR3: CASSPGTAGNFNYGYTF. Written as DNA, the CDR3 is TGTGCCAGCAGCCCCGGGACAGCAGGAAACTTTAACTATGGCTACACCTTC.